The TCR beta chain under discussion was sequenced for a study of T cells in pancreatic ductal adenocarcinoma. General study results and limits: Mean clonality was about 0.11 in tumors and 0.065 to 0.075 in blood, not significantly different. Compared with tumor, blood showed more total productive templates and roughly 8-fold more clonotypes. This surgical cohort overrepresents the minority presenting with early-stage disease.

Here immunoSEQ multiplex PCR was the method, and the copy in TCRdb shows in-frame clones only, minus some. The sample yields about 30,000 clones, around 94% seen once. Germline V gene data show CDR1 as SGHKS and CDR2 as YYEKEE (reference sequence). CDR3 size: 15 residues. The V gene end was trimmed by 4 bases and the J gene end by 4 bases; junction bases not matched to a gene: 7. To note about this clone: Its antigen is as yet unknown.

Selected pancreatic ductal adenocarcinoma patients had undergone surgery without neoadjuvant therapy. This receptor was obtained from a human donor with pancreatic ductal adenocarcinoma. The rearrangement joins TRBV5-5 to TRBJ1-4; the match to TRBD1 covers 7 bases. The sample consisted of PBMCs. For the CDR3, the DNA is TGTGCCAGCAGCCCGCACCAGGGGGGTAATGAAAAACTGTTTTTT. It translates to CASSPHQGGNEKLFF.